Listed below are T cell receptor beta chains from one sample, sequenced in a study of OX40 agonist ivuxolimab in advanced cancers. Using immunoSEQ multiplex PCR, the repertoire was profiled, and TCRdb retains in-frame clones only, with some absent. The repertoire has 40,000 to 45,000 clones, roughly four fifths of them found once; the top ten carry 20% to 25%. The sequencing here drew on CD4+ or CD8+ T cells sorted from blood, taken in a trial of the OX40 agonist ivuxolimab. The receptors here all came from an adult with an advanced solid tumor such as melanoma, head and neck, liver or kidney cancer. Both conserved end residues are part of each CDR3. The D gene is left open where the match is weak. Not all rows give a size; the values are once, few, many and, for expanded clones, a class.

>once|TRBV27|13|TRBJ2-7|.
CASSLSASNEQYF
TGTGCCAGCAGTTTATCGGCCAGCAACGAGCAGTACTTC
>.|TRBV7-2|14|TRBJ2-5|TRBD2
CASSFSGGGETQYF
TGTGCCAGCAGCTTTAGCGGGGGCGGTGAGACCCAGTACTTC
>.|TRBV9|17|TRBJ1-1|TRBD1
CASSAPGTGVVNTEAFF
TGTGCCAGCAGCGCCCCTGGGACAGGGGTGGTGAACACTGAAGCTTTCTTT
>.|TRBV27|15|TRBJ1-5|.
CASSLGGVGNQPQHF
TGTGCCAGCAGTTTAGGGGGTGTCGGCAATCAGCCCCAGCATTTT
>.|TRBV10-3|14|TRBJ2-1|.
CAISEGKPYNEQFF
TGTGCCATCAGCGAGGGGAAGCCCTACAATGAGCAGTTCTTC
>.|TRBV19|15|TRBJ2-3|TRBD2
CASSIPSGGDGTQYF
TGTGCCAGTAGTATACCCAGCGGGGGGGACGGGACGCAGTATTTT
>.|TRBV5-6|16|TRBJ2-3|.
CASSPHFGKGSDTQYF
TGTGCCAGCAGCCCCCATTTCGGGAAGGGGTCAGATACGCAGTATTTT
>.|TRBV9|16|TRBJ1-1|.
CASSPAGSRFNTEAFF
TGTGCCAGCAGCCCAGCGGGGAGCCGGTTTAACACTGAAGCTTTCTTT
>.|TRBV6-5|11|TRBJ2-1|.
CATREYNEQFF
TGTGCCACCAGGGAGTACAATGAGCAGTTCTTC
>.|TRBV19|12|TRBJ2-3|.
CATADAADTQYF
TGTGCCACTGCGGACGCCGCAGATACGCAGTATTTT
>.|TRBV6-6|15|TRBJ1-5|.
CASRFLLGSNQPQHF
TGTGCCAGCAGATTCCTCCTGGGAAGCAATCAGCCCCAGCATTTT
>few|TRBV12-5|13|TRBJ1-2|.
CASGLRGDYGYTF
TGTGCTAGTGGTTTGAGGGGCGACTATGGCTACACCTTC
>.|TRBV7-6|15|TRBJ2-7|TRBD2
CASSLGASGIYEQYF
TGTGCCAGCAGCTTAGGGGCTAGCGGGATATACGAGCAGTACTTC
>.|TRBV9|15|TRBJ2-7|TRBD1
CASSATSGTGVEQYF
TGTGCCAGCAGCGCAACATCCGGGACAGGGGTCGAGCAGTACTTC
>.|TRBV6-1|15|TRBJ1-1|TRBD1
CASSDLTGGDTEAFF
TGTGCCAGCAGTGATTTGACAGGGGGTGACACTGAAGCTTTCTTT
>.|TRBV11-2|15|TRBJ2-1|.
CASSPNSYSYNEQFF
TGTGCCAGCAGCCCTAACTCATACTCCTACAATGAGCAGTTCTTC
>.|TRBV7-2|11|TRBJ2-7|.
CASSPNQEQYF
TGTGCCAGCAGCCCCAATCAGGAGCAGTACTTC
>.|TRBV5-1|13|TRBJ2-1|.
CASRLESLDEQFF
TGCGCCAGCAGACTCGAGAGTCTGGATGAGCAGTTCTTC
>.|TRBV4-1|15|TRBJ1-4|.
CASSPWTATNEKLFF
TGCGCCAGCAGCCCTTGGACGGCAACTAATGAAAAACTGTTTTTT
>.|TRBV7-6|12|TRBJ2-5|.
CASSPHQETQYF
TGTGCCAGCAGCCCGCACCAAGAGACCCAGTACTTC
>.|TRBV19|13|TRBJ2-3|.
CASRRTNLDTQYF
TGTGCCAGTAGGAGGACTAATCTGGATACGCAGTATTTT
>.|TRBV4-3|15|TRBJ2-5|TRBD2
CASSRGTSGGETQYF
TGCGCCAGCAGCCGGGGGACTAGCGGGGGTGAGACCCAGTACTTC
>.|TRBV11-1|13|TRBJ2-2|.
CASSRGWAGELFF
TGTGCCAGCAGCCGGGGGTGGGCCGGGGAGCTGTTTTTT
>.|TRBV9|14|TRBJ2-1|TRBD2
CASSVAGGGDEQFF
TGTGCCAGCAGCGTGGCGGGAGGAGGTGATGAGCAGTTCTTC
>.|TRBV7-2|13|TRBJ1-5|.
CASSLGANQPQHF
TGTGCCAGCAGCTTAGGAGCCAATCAGCCCCAGCATTTT
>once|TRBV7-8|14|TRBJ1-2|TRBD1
CASAIPGQVYGYTF
TGTGCCAGCGCTATACCGGGACAGGTCTATGGCTACACCTTC
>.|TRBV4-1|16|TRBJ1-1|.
CASSPLILTENTEAFF
TGCGCCAGCAGCCCACTCATCCTGACAGAGAACACTGAAGCTTTCTTT
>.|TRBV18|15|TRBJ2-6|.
CASSPRGAGANVLTF
TGTGCCAGCTCACCACGGGGCGCTGGGGCCAACGTCCTGACTTTC
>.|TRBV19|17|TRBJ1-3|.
CASSIAGVTSSGNTIYF
TGTGCCAGTAGTATAGCGGGGGTTACGAGCTCTGGAAACACCATATATTTT
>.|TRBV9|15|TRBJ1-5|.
CASSVGQYSNQPQHF
TGTGCCAGCAGCGTAGGGCAGTATAGCAATCAGCCCCAGCATTTT
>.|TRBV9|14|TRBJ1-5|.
CASSARGINQPQHF
TGTGCCAGCAGCGCCAGGGGCATCAATCAGCCCCAGCATTTT
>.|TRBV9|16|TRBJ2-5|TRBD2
CASSVGASGSGETQYF
TGTGCCAGCAGCGTAGGGGCTAGCGGGAGTGGGGAGACCCAGTACTTC
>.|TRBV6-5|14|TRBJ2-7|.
CASSYGRTFYEQYF
TGTGCCAGCAGTTACGGGAGAACCTTCTACGAGCAGTACTTC
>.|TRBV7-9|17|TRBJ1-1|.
CASSLTNLGVRNTEAFF
TGTGCCAGCAGCTTAACGAATCTCGGAGTGAGGAACACTGAAGCTTTCTTT
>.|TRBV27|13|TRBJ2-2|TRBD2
CAGGPGGTGELFF
TGTGCCGGGGGGCCGGGAGGGACCGGGGAGCTGTTTTTT
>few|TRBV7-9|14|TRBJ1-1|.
CASSEGYPDTEAFF
TGTGCCAGCAGCGAAGGGTATCCGGACACTGAAGCTTTCTTT
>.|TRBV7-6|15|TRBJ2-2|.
CATHRPQGNTGELFF
TGTGCCACCCATAGGCCCCAGGGTAACACCGGGGAGCTGTTTTTT
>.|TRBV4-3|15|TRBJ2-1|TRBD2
CASSQAPGLAAEQFF
TGCGCCAGCAGCCAGGCACCGGGACTAGCGGCTGAGCAGTTCTTC
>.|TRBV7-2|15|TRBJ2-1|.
CASSLADSSYNEQFF
TGTGCCAGCAGCTTAGCCGACAGCTCCTACAATGAGCAGTTCTTC
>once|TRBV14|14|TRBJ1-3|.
CASSQLSFGNTIYF
TGTGCCAGCAGCCAACTCAGTTTTGGAAACACCATATATTTT
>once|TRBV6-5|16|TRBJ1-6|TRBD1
CASSYSLDRGGSPLHF
TGTGCCAGCAGTTACTCCCTGGACAGGGGTGGTTCACCCCTCCACTTT
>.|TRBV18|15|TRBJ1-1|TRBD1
CASSKQTGFAPEAFF
TGTGCCAGCTCAAAGCAGACAGGGTTCGCCCCTGAAGCTTTCTTT
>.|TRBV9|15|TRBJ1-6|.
CASSPRNAVNSPLHF
TGTGCCAGCAGCCCCCGGAACGCAGTCAATTCACCCCTCCACTTT
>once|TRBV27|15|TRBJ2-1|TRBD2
CASTPLAGSYNEQFF
TGTGCCAGCACCCCCCTAGCGGGATCCTACAATGAGCAGTTCTTC
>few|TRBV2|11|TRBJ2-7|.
CASSEAGEQYF
TGTGCCAGCAGTGAAGCCGGCGAGCAGTACTTC